This is a list of T cell receptor beta chains from one sample in a study of tumor-infiltrating lymphocytes in primary liver carcinoma. TCRdb fed the multiplex PCR reads into MiXCR, producing one record per CDR3 protein. The sample shows tens of thousands of distinct CDR3 sequences, 60% to 75% of them seen only once. The sequencing input was liver tumor tissue from sampling region 1. These receptor sequences come from a man between 35 and 55 years old with primary liver carcinoma and hepatitis B virus infection. Each CDR3 is given with its conserved first and last residue. Fields, in order: V gene, J gene, clone size, D gene, CDR3 DNA, CDR3 protein. A D gene is named only where the DNA matches it firmly. For some rows the clone size is stated as once, few or many, or as a class when expanded; others skip it.

TRBV29-1	TRBJ2-5	.	.	TGCAGCGTTGAGGAGCGGGCCCAGTATTTC	CSVEERAQYF
TRBV2	TRBJ2-1	many	.	TGTGCCAGCAGTGACTTGGCGACGGGTGAGCAGTTCTTC	CASSDLATGEQFF
TRBV6-5	TRBJ2-3	once	.	TGCGCCAGTAGTTACAAAAGACACCGGGGCCCAGATACGCAGTATTTT	CASSYKRHRGPDTQYF
TRBV20-1	TRBJ2-2	.	TRBD2	TGCAGTGCTAGACCGGGACTAGTATACTCCGGGGAGCTGTTTTTT	CSARPGLVYSGELFF
TRBV12-3/TRBV12-4	TRBJ2-5	.	.	TGTGCCAGCATTTCACTAGGGGGAGTGCTGACCCAGTACTTC	CASISLGGVLTQYF
TRBV10-3	TRBJ2-7	.	.	TGTGCCTTCAGTGAACGGAGTGAGCAGTACTTC	CAFSERSEQYF
TRBV29-1	TRBJ2-4	.	.	TGCAGCGTCCGAGTGACAGAGAGATACTTGGGAAACATTCAGTACTTC	CSVRVTERYLGNIQYF
TRBV11-1	TRBJ2-3	.	TRBD2	TGTGCCAACAGCCTCGGGACTAACACACAGACAGATACGCAGTATTTT	CANSLGTNTQTDTQYF
TRBV11-1	TRBJ2-3	.	.	TGCGCCAACAGCTTAACCCAAGGCACCTTAGATACGCAGTATTTT	CANSLTQGTLDTQYF
TRBV28	TRBJ2-7	few	TRBD2	TGTGCCAGCAGTCTCCTCGGGGGTAGCGGGGGGTCCTACGAGCAGTACTTC	CASSLLGGSGGSYEQYF
TRBV6-1	TRBJ2-7	.	.	TGTGCCAGCAGGGAGACCCTCCACGAGCAGTACTTC	CASRETLHEQYF
TRBV2	TRBJ2-5	many	.	TGTGCCAGCGACAGGTTTCAAGAGACCCAGTACTTC	CASDRFQETQYF
TRBV12-3/TRBV12-4	TRBJ2-7	.	.	TGTGTCAGCAGTATGACTGAAGCTTCCTACGAGCAGTACTTC	CVSSMTEASYEQYF
TRBV12-3/TRBV12-4	TRBJ2-7	many	TRBD1	TGTGCCAGCAGTTCGGGACAGGCGGGTGAGCAGTACTTC	CASSSGQAGEQYF
TRBV28	TRBJ1-2	.	.	TGTGCCAGCAGTTTAGGGCAGCAGATTTATGGCTACACCTTC	CASSLGQQIYGYTF
TRBV7-3	TRBJ2-7	.	TRBD1	TGTGCCAGCAGCTTAATGGAAGGACAGGGCTGCGAGCAGTACTTC	CASSLMEGQGCEQYF
TRBV28	TRBJ2-7	many	.	TGTGCCAGCAACGCCCTGACGGGAACCTACGAGCAGTACTTC	CASNALTGTYEQYF
TRBV6-5	TRBJ1-2	.	.	TGTGCCAGAAACCAGACAACTAACTATGGCTACACCTTC	CARNQTTNYGYTF
TRBV4-1	TRBJ1-3	.	.	TGCGCCAGCAACCAAGTTGGAAACACCATATATTTT	CASNQVGNTIYF
TRBV5-1	TRBJ2-3	.	TRBD2	TGCGCCAGCAGCTTGGCTAGCGGGAGCACAGATATACAGTATTTT	CASSLASGSTDIQYF
TRBV20-1	TRBJ2-3	.	TRBD2	TGCAGTGCTAGAGCTAGCGGGATCACAGATACGCAGTATTTT	CSARASGITDTQYF
TRBV5-4	TRBJ2-5	many	TRBD2	TGTGCCAGCATGTGGGCGGGAGGGGAAGAGACCCAGTACTTC	CASMWAGGEETQYF
TRBV5-5	TRBJ2-2	few	.	TGTGCCAGCAGCTTAATTCTAGCCTGCTACACCGGGGAGCTGTTTTTT	CASSLILACYTGELFF
TRBV29-1	TRBJ2-5	.	.	TGCAGCGTTGACACGGGGGATGGAGAGGTCCAGTACTTC	CSVDTGDGEVQYF
TRBV29-1	TRBJ2-5	.	.	TGCAGCGTTGACCATGGGACCCAGTACTTC	CSVDHGTQYF
TRBV29-1	TRBJ2-7	.	TRBD2	TGCAGCCCCCGGGGGGGACGTACCCTCTGCGAGCAGTACTTC	CSPRGGRTLCEQYF
TRBV5-1	TRBJ2-1	.	.	TGCGCCAGCAGCTTGCTACCCACAGGGATCGATGAGCAGTTCTTC	CASSLLPTGIDEQFF
TRBV29-1	TRBJ2-5	many	.	TGCAGCGTCTCTCCTCGCGGGGCTCGGGAGACCCAGTACTTC	CSVSPRGARETQYF
TRBV30	TRBJ1-3	few	TRBD1	TGTGCCTGGAGTGCGACAGGGGCTGGAAACACCATATATTTT	CAWSATGAGNTIYF
TRBV29-1	TRBJ2-7	.	.	TGCAGCGTTGGAAAGGACACCTCTTCCGAGCAGTACTTC	CSVGKDTSSEQYF
TRBV30	TRBJ2-1	.	TRBD2	TGTGCCTGGAGCGTATGGACTAGCGGGAACTATGAGCAGTTCTTC	CAWSVWTSGNYEQFF
TRBV2	TRBJ1-3	few	.	TGTGCCAGCAGTGGACGACAGCACTCTGGAAACACCATATATTTT	CASSGRQHSGNTIYF
TRBV11-2	TRBJ2-2	.	.	TGTACCAGCAGCCCGCGACTAACCTCAGGGGAGCTGCTTTTT	CTSSPRLTSGELLF
TRBV11-2	TRBJ2-7	.	.	TGTGCCAGCAGCTTAAGGGCCGGGGAGAACCCTCAGGAGCAGTACTTC	CASSLRAGENPQEQYF
TRBV5-5	TRBJ2-7	many	.	TGTGCCAGCAGCCCTGCGGGGACCTGGACCTACGAGCAGTACTTC	CASSPAGTWTYEQYF
TRBV4-2	TRBJ2-1	.	.	TGTGCCAGCAGCTTCCAAAAAGGCGAAGAGCAGTTATTC	CASSFQKGEEQLF
TRBV12-3/TRBV12-4	TRBJ2-1	many	.	TGTGCCAGCACCATTGGCAATGAGCAGTTCTTC	CASTIGNEQFF
TRBV4-1	TRBJ2-7	.	.	TGCGTCAGGAGCCAGGACATCACAGGATCCGGCTACGAGCAGTACTTC	CVRSQDITGSGYEQYF
TRBV2	TRBJ2-5	few	TRBD1	TGTGCCAGCAGTGTACGGGACAGCCAAGAGACCCAGTACTTC	CASSVRDSQETQYF
TRBV11-2	TRBJ2-1	once	TRBD2	TGTGCCAGCAGCTTGGATATCGGACTAGTCATGGTCGAGCAGTTCTTC	CASSLDIGLVMVEQFF
TRBV6-5	TRBJ1-1	once	.	TGTGCCAACAGTTACTCGCCGGGGAACACTGAACCTTTCTTT	CANSYSPGNTEPFF
TRBV12-3/TRBV12-4	TRBJ1-2	many	.	TGTGCCAGCAGTTTAATACCGGGGGCTCAAACCTATGGCTACACCTTC	CASSLIPGAQTYGYTF
TRBV2	TRBJ2-3	.	.	TGTGCCAGCAGACGGGACTTCACAGATACGCAGTATTTT	CASRRDFTDTQYF
TRBV10-3	TRBJ2-5	.	.	TGTGCCATCAGTGAGTCGTCTAGTAGGAGGGAGCTGGAGACCCAGTACTTC	CAISESSSRRELETQYF
TRBV7-9	TRBJ2-2	many	.	TGTGCCAGCAGCTTAGGAGGGGCGACCACCGGGGAGCTGTTTTTT	CASSLGGATTGELFF
TRBV6-1	TRBJ2-1	.	.	TGTGCCAGCAGCCGTAATGGGCAGTTCTTC	CASSRNGQFF
TRBV7-8	TRBJ2-7	many	.	TGTGCCAGCAGCCTGTCAAGGTCCTACGAGCAGTACTTC	CASSLSRSYEQYF
TRBV28	TRBJ2-1	.	.	TGTGCCAGCAGTTTCCTACAGCAGGCCTACAATGAGCAGTTCTTC	CASSFLQQAYNEQFF
TRBV6-1	TRBJ1-2	.	TRBD1	TGTGCCAGCACCCGAGGGGGCATCCACTATTGCTACACCTTC	CASTRGGIHYCYTF
TRBV4-1	TRBJ2-2	.	TRBD2	TGCGCCACCAGTCTAGCGGGAGACGTCACCGGGGAGTTGTTTTTT	CATSLAGDVTGELFF
TRBV28	TRBJ2-2	.	.	TGTCCCACATGGTCAAGGGCCAACACCGGGAAGCTGTTTTTT	CPTWSRANTGKLFF
TRBV12-3/TRBV12-4	TRBJ2-4	many	TRBD2	TGTGCCAGCAGTTTAGGGCTAGCGGGAGGGCAGGGGGCCAAAAACATTCAGTACTTC	CASSLGLAGGQGAKNIQYF
TRBV4-1	TRBJ2-4	.	TRBD2	TGTGCCAGCAGCCAAGTTCCCGGGACTAGCGCCGCCAAAAACATTCAGTACTTC	CASSQVPGTSAAKNIQYF
TRBV7-9	TRBJ2-7	many	TRBD1	TGTGCCAGCAGCCCGGGACAGGAACTACAGTACTTC	CASSPGQELQYF
TRBV4-2	TRBJ2-6	.	.	TGTGCCAGCAGTGCAGAGGGGCCTCACTCCGGGGCCAACGTCCTGACTTTC	CASSAEGPHSGANVLTF